Following are 20 T cell receptor beta chains from one sample sequenced in a study of cytotoxic CD8 clonotypes in ibrutinib-treated CLL. Some clones are missing from TCRdb's copy, which holds only in-frame ones; the method was immunoSEQ multiplex PCR. This table holds tens of thousands of clones, roughly 69% found once. Sequences were derived from PBMCs, sampled at disease progression, from a patient treated with ibrutinib. The source of these receptors is a human donor with chronic lymphocytic leukemia.

The chain carries TRBV9 and TRBJ2-7; perhaps TRBD1 as D (5 bases). In germline, CDR1 is SGDLS, CDR2 YYNGEE. The CDR3 is made up of 15 amino acids. The germline V and J ends were trimmed by 0 bases and 3 bases, with 13 bases remaining between them. CDR3 protein: CASSVEGQGIYEQYF. CDR3 nucleotide sequence: TGTGCCAGCAGCGTAGAGGGTCAGGGTATCTACGAGCAGTACTTC. Together with reference TRBV9 and TRBJ2-7, the CDR3 gives the full variable domain: DSGVTQTPKHLITATGQRVTLRCSPRSGDLSVYWYQQSLDQGLQFLIQYYNGEERAKGNILERFSAQQFPDLHSELNLSSLELGDSALYFCASSVEGQGIYEQYFGPGTRLTVT.

The chain has TRBV27 and TRBJ2-3; maybe TRBD2 (5 bases). CDR1 and CDR2 from the germline V gene are MNHEY and SMNVEV (reference sequence). This CDR3 spans 15 amino acids. V was cut by 6 bases and J by 3 bases, with 16 bases left in between. For the CDR3, the DNA is TGTGCCAGCAGCCCTAGAGTGAGGGCGACAGATACGCAGTATTTT. Translation gives CASSPRVRATDTQYF.

The CDR3 coding sequence is TGTGCCAGCAGTGAAGCCGAGACAGGGGGGACCGGGGAGCTGTTTTTT. Translating it yields CASSEAETGGTGELFF. The chain combines TRBV6-1 with TRBJ2-2; 9 bases fit TRBD1. Germline trimming cut 0 bases from V and 5 bases from J; bases unmatched to any gene: 4. CDR3 size: 16 residues. Germline assignment: CDR1 MNHNS and CDR2 SASEGT.

The chain's CDR3 is CASSLGVNYGYTF. The CDR3 DNA follows: TGCGCCAGCAGCTTGGGGGTTAACTATGGCTACACCTTC. The V gene is TRBV5-1, the J gene TRBJ1-2, with D uncertain. The CDR3 spans 13 residues. The V end lost 0 bases, the J end lost 1 base, and 4 bases lay between the germline ends. Germline V gene sequence: CDR1 SGHRS, CDR2 YFSETQ.

The V gene is TRBV5-6, the J gene TRBJ1-5, with D hard to call. V lost 3 bases and J 4 bases, leaving 17 bases between the germline ends. CDR3 size: 16 residues. The germline V gene encodes CDR1 SGHDT and CDR2 YYEEEE. The CDR3 DNA sequence: TGTGCCAGCAGCTCCTCCTCGGACGGGTTAAATCAGCCCCAGCATTTT. It specifies CASSSSSDGLNQPQHF.

The CDR3 nucleotides are TGTGCCAGCAGCGTAGTCGGGGGTAGAGAGACCCAGTACTTC. Its translation: CASSVVGGRETQYF. The genes are TRBV9 and TRBJ2-5; tentative D call: TRBD2 (6 bases). CDR3 length: 14 amino acids. V gave up 0 bases and J gave up 4 bases, with 10 bases separating them. CDR1 is SGDLS, CDR2 YYNGEE, per germline.

The rearrangement links TRBV5-4 to TRBJ1-5, with D hard to call. Trimming cost V 4 bases and J 8 bases, with 13 bases left between them. The CDR3 has 13 residues. From germline, CDR1 is SGHNT and CDR2 YYREEE (reference sequence). CDR3 residues: CASSPTEGEPQHF. In DNA, the CDR3 is TGTGCCAGCAGCCCTACGGAGGGTGAGCCCCAGCATTTT. The full variable domain, its missing parts supplied by reference TRBV5-4 and TRBJ1-5, is ETGVTQSPTHLIKTRGQQVTLRCSSQSGHNTVSWYQQALGQGPQFIFQYYREEENGRGNFPPRFSGLQFPNYSSELNVNALELDDSALYLCASSPTEGEPQHFGDGTRLSIL.

CDR3 nucleotide sequence: TGTGCCAGTAGTATAGCTTCGCGGGGGCTGGGGGATACGCAGTATTTT. Amino acids: CASSIASRGLGDTQYF. The rearrangement links TRBV19 to TRBJ2-3, with TRBD2 as a possible D gene (7 bases). This CDR3 has 16 amino acids. The germline V gene encodes CDR1 LNHDA and CDR2 SQIVND (reference sequence). Trimming took off 1 base at V and 6 bases at J, with 17 bases between the two ends.

This clone was recorded only once. This chain connects TRBV9 to TRBJ2-3; 9 bases fit TRBD2. The V and J ends lost 0 bases and 5 bases, in that order; junction bases with no gene match: 7. The CDR3 totals 16 residues. Germline CDR1 and CDR2: SGDLS and YYNGEE. This CDR3 reads CASSVEGGGALDTQYF. Written as DNA, the CDR3 is TGTGCCAGCAGCGTAGAGGGCGGGGGGGCCTTAGATACGCAGTATTTT.

The rearrangement links TRBV13 to TRBJ2-7, with D uncertain. Germline loops: CDR1 PRHDT, CDR2 FYEKMQ (reference sequence). CDR3 length equals 14 residues. The V end lost 1 base, the J end lost 3 bases, and 10 bases lay between the germline ends. CDR3 protein: CASSLEGTYYEQYF. For the CDR3, the DNA is TGTGCCAGCAGCTTAGAAGGCACTTACTACGAGCAGTACTTC.

The chain is built from TRBV6-5 and TRBJ2-3; 7 bases match TRBD2. This CDR3 has 15 residues. The J segment lost 5 bases and the V segment lost 7 bases, leaving 12 bases of the junction unmatched. Germline CDR1 is MNHEY and CDR2 is SVGAGI. As DNA, the CDR3 is TGTGCCAGCACTATGTTTGGGGGGGAGGGAGATACGCAGTATTTT. Residues: CASTMFGGEGDTQYF.

The rearrangement joins TRBV18 to TRBJ1-2; D not resolved. Germline V gene lookup returns CDR1 KGHSH and CDR2 LQKENI. CDR3 length: 13 amino acids. Trimming pared 3 bases from V and 3 bases from J, leaving 8 bases between. This CDR3 reads CASSPDTYYGYTF. In DNA form, the CDR3 reads TGTGCCAGCTCACCTGACACGTACTATGGCTACACCTTC. Supplemented by reference TRBV18 and TRBJ1-2, the full variable domain reads NAGVMQNPRHLVRRRGQEARLRCSPMKGHSHVYWYRQLPEEGLKFMVYLQKENIIDESGMPKERFSAEFPKEGPSILRIQQVVRGDSAAYFCASSPDTYYGYTFGSGTRLTVV.

The CDR3 reads CATADWSSGNTIYF. The CDR3 nucleotides read TGTGCCACCGCGGACTGGAGCTCTGGAAACACCATATATTTT. This sequence joins TRBV6-5 and TRBJ1-3; D not certain. The CDR3 is made up of 14 amino acids. CDR1 is MNHEY and CDR2 is SVGAGI in the germline V gene. V was cut by 10 bases and J by 0 bases, with 13 bases left in between.

This rearrangement joins TRBV7-9 to TRBJ2-7, with D possibly being TRBD1 (6 bases). The CDR3 has 14 residues. The V and J ends lost 2 bases and 4 bases respectively, with 12 bases between them. Germline V CDR1 and CDR2: SEHNR, FQNEAQ (reference sequence). The CDR3 region is CASSLTQGLYEQYF. The CDR3 DNA follows: TGTGCCAGCAGCTTAACGCAGGGGCTTTACGAGCAGTACTTC.

The V and J genes are TRBV10-1 and TRBJ2-1; maybe TRBD1 (5 bases). CDR3 size: 14 residues. The V end lost 8 bases, the J end lost 5 bases, and 16 bases lay between the germline ends. The germline CDR1 and CDR2 sequences are WNHNN and SYGVQD (reference sequence). CDR3 sequence reads: CASGPGWVNNEQFF. The CDR3 coding sequence is TGCGCCAGCGGCCCAGGGTGGGTGAACAATGAGCAGTTCTTC.

The CDR3 loop reads CASSPTRTYGYTF. CDR3 sequence (DNA): TGTGCCAGCAGCCCGACGAGAACCTATGGCTACACCTTC. The genes are TRBV5-6 and TRBJ1-2; D unclear. The germline V and J ends were trimmed by 4 bases and 4 bases, with 11 bases remaining between them. CDR1 is SGHDT and CDR2 is YYEEEE in the germline V gene. The CDR3 length is 13 residues.

V gene TRBV11-3 combines with J gene TRBJ2-5, with 14 bases lining up with TRBD2. Germline CDR1 SGHNT, CDR2 YENEEA. With 5 bases clipped from V and 2 bases from J, the junction kept 4 bases outside the gene matches. The CDR3 covers 16 residues. In nucleotides, the CDR3 is TGTGCCAGCAGCCCCGGACTAGCGGGGGGACAAGAGACCCAGTACTTC. This codes for CASSPGLAGGQETQYF.

The genes are TRBV11-2 and TRBJ1-4; TRBD1 matches at 8 bases. V gave up 5 bases and J gave up 8 bases; unmatched junction bases: 4. Germline V gives CDR1 SGHAT, CDR2 FQNNGV. The CDR3 runs to 13 residues. The CDR3 spells CASSPGTGEKLFF. The CDR3 DNA follows: TGTGCCAGCAGCCCTGGGACAGGAGAAAAACTGTTTTTT.

V is TRBV19 and J is TRBJ2-2; D gene unclear. Germline V CDR1 and CDR2: LNHDA, SQIVND (reference sequence). The CDR3 covers 13 residues. V gave up 7 bases and J gave up 1 base, with 7 bases separating them. DNA of the CDR3: TGTGCCAGTACGGAACAGAACACCGGGGAGCTGTTTTTT. The encoded protein is CASTEQNTGELFF.

The rearrangement joins TRBV5-1 to TRBJ2-3; D is undetermined. Trimming removed 5 bases at V and 4 bases at J, with 11 bases between. Looked up from germline, CDR1 is SGHRS and CDR2 is YFSETQ. This CDR3 is 13 amino acids long. The CDR3 is CASSQAFADTQYF. In DNA, the CDR3 is TGCGCCAGCAGTCAAGCCTTCGCAGATACGCAGTATTTT.